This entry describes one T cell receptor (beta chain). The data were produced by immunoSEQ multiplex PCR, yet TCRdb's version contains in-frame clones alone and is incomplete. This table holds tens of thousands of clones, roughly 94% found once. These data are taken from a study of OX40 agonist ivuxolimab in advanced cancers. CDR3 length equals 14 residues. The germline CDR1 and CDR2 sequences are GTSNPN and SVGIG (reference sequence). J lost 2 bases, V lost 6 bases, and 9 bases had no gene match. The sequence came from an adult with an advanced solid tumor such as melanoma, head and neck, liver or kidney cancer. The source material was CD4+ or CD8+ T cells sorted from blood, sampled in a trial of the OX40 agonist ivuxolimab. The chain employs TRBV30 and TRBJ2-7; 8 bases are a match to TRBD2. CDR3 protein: CACDTSGSPYEQYF. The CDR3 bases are TGTGCCTGCGATACTAGCGGTAGTCCCTACGAGCAGTACTTC.